The 11 T cell receptor beta chains listed next were all sequenced from one sample in a study of Graves' ophthalmopathy and Graves' hyperthyroidism. As the template, RNA transcripts were used to amplify TCR beta CDR3 regions. Second-round multiplex PCR came after a first-round RT-PCR that employed HTBI primers. TCRdb re-derived calls from the multiplex PCR reads in MiXCR, one entry per CDR3 protein. The sample consists of about 210,000 distinct CDR3 sequences, around 30% of them appearing once. Sequenced input: peripheral blood. These receptors came from a man in his fifties or sixties with Graves' ophthalmopathy.

This clonotype was recorded at least ten times. This chain links TRBV4-1 with TRBJ2-5; D unresolved. Germline V CDR1 and CDR2: MGHRA, YSYEKL. The CDR3 is 13 residues long. The V and J ends lost 1 base and 3 bases respectively, with 6 bases between them. For the CDR3, the DNA is TGCGCCAGCAGCCAAGGTACTGAAGAGACCCAGTACTTC. Amino acids: CASSQGTEETQYF.

This clonotype was picked up many times. V gene TRBV6-5 combines with J gene TRBJ2-4, with D tentatively TRBD1 (6 bases). With 3 bases removed from V and 6 bases from J, the gap between germline ends came to 15 bases. The CDR3 runs 15 residues. The V gene's germline CDR1 is MNHEY and CDR2 SVGAGI. CDR3 protein: CASSYGDKSGNIQYF. The CDR3 nucleotides are TGTGCCAGCAGTTATGGGGACAAGTCGGGAAACATTCAGTACTTC.

The sample holds many counts of this clonotype. In DNA, the CDR3 is TGTGCCAGCGCTACCGCCGCTACAGGGGACAATCAGCCCCAGCATTTT. Its protein is CASATAATGDNQPQHF. The chain is built from TRBV6-5 and TRBJ1-5; TRBD1 matches 7 bases. CDR1 is MNHEY, CDR2 SVGAGI, per germline. The CDR3 extends over 16 amino acids. J lost 3 bases, V lost 8 bases, and 13 bases had no gene match.

This clonotype showed up many times. The J gene is TRBJ2-7, the V gene TRBV24-1; D call uncertain. The ends were cut back, 6 bases at V and 3 bases at J, with 11 bases in the middle. This CDR3 has 13 residues. CDR1 and CDR2 from the germline V gene are KGHDR and SFDVKD. As DNA, the CDR3 is TGTGCCACCAGTCGGGTCAGTAACTACGAGCAGTACTTC. Translated, it gives CATSRVSNYEQYF.

The V and J genes are TRBV6-2 or TRBV6-3 and TRBJ1-6, with 7 bases aligning to TRBD1. J lost 9 bases, V lost 6 bases, and 2 bases had no gene match. CDR3 size: 12 residues. CDR1 MNHEY and CDR2 SVGEGT come from the germline V gene. The CDR3 nucleotides are TGTGCCAGCAGCGACAGGGTTTCACCCCTCCACTTT. It encodes CASSDRVSPLHF.

This chain connects TRBV7-9 to TRBJ1-2; possibly TRBD1 for D (5 bases). V shed 5 bases and J shed 6 bases, with 7 bases lying between them. The germline gives CDR1 SEHNR, CDR2 FQNEAQ (reference sequence). This CDR3 region has 11 residues. This chain's CDR3 is CASSEGNGYTF. The DNA for the CDR3 is TGTGCCAGCAGCGAGGGGAATGGCTACACCTTC. The full variable domain, with the rest looked up from reference TRBV7-9 and TRBJ1-2, is DTGVSQNPRHKITKRGQNVTFRCDPISEHNRLYWYRQTLGQGPEFLTYFQNEAQLEKSRLLSDRFSAERPKGSFSTLEIQRTEQGDSAMYLCASSEGNGYTFGSGTRLTVV.

The chain carries TRBV6-1 and TRBJ1-1, with TRBD1 as a possible D gene (5 bases). From germline, CDR1 is MNHNS and CDR2 SASEGT. The CDR3 spans 15 residues. V was pared by 3 bases and J by 1 base, with 12 bases between. CDR3 in DNA: TGTGCCAGCAGTGATGGCGGGGGAAAGAACACTGAAGCTTTCTTT. Protein sequence: CASSDGGGKNTEAFF.

This clonotype was counted at least ten times. The chain employs TRBV6-5 and TRBJ2-6, with TRBD1 as a possible D gene (6 bases). This CDR3 contains 16 residues. Germline assignment: CDR1 MNHEY and CDR2 SVGAGI. Trimming cost V 10 bases and J 0 bases, with 16 bases left between them. In nucleotides, the CDR3 is TGTGCCACCATCCAGGGGATACCCTCTGGGGCCAACGTCCTGACTTTC. Its translation is CATIQGIPSGANVLTF.

This clonotype was counted between two and nine times. CDR3 DNA sequence: TGTGCCAGCAGTTACCCTGCCGGGACTCCCTACGAGCAGTACTTC. Its protein is CASSYPAGTPYEQYF. The rearrangement links TRBV6-5 to TRBJ2-7; D is possibly TRBD2 (6 bases). The CDR3 is made up of 15 amino acids. Germline V CDR1 and CDR2: MNHEY, SVGAGI. Trimming took 2 bases from V and 2 from J, leaving 13 bases between them.

This chain connects TRBV12-3 or TRBV12-4 to TRBJ2-7; a weak D match, TRBD2 (6 bases). The CDR3 contains 14 residues. The V gene lost 4 bases and the J gene lost 5 bases, with 15 bases spanning the gap. The CDR3 spells CASSYGRATDEQYF. CDR3 nucleotides: TGTGCCAGCAGTTACGGGAGAGCTACGGACGAGCAGTACTTC.

With respect to this clonotype: At one end the junction does not follow the germline gene, possibly because of a read error. The rearrangement links TRBV6-1 to TRBJ2-7, with a weak D call TRBD2 (6 bases). CDR3 length: 13 residues. Germline CDR1 MNHNS, CDR2 SASEGT. The CDR3 loop reads CASTERESYEQYF. DNA for the CDR3: TGTGCCAGCACTGAACGGGAGTCCTACGAGCAGTACTTC.